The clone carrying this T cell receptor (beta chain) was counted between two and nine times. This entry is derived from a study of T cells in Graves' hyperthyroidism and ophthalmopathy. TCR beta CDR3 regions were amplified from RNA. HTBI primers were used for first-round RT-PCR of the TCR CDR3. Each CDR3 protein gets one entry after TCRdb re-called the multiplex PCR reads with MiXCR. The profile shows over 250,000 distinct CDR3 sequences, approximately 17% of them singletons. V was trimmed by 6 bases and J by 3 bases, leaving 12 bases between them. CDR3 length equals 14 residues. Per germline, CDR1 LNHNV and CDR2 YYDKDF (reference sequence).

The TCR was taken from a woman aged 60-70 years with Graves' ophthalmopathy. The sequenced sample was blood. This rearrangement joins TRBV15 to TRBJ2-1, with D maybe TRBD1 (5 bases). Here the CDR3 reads CATRQGIDYNEQFF. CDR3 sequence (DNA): TGTGCCACCAGGCAGGGTATCGACTACAATGAGCAGTTCTTC.